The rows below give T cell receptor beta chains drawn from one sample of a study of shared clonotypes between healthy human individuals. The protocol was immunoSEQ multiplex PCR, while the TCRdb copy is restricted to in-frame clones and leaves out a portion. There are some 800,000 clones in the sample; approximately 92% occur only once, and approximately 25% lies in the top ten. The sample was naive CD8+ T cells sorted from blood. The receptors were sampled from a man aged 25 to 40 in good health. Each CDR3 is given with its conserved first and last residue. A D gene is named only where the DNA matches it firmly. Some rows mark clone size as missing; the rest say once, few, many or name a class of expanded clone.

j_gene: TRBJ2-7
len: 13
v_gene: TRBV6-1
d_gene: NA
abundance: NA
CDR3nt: TGTGCCAGCAGTGTCCGGGCCCTCTACGAGCAGTACTTC
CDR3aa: CASSVRALYEQYF

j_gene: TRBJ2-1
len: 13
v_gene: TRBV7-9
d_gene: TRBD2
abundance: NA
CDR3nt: TGTGCCAGCAGCTCCTGGGAGGGTGATGAGCAGTTCTTC
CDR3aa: CASSSWEGDEQFF

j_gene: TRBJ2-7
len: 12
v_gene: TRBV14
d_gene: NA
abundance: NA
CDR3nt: TGTGCCAGCAGCCAAGATATATACGAGCAGTACTTC
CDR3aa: CASSQDIYEQYF

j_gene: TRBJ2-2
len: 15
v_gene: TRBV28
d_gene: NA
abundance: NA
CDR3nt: TGTGCCAGCAGTTTCTTCAAGGCGAACACCGGGGAGCTGTTTTTT
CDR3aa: CASSFFKANTGELFF

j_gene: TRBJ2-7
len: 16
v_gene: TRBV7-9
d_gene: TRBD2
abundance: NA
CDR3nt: TGTGCCAGCAGCCCAGGTAGCCTAGCGGGAGCGTACGAGCAGCACTTC
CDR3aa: CASSPGSLAGAYEQHF

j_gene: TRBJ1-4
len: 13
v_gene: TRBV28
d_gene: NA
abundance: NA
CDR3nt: TGTGCCAGCATGGGGTCATCCGAGGAAAAACTGTTTTTT
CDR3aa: CASMGSSEEKLFF

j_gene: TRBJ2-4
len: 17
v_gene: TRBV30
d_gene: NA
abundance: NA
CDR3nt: TGTGCCTGGAGTGTAGGAGGTGAGGGGGGAGCCAAAAACATTCAGTACTTC
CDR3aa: CAWSVGGEGGAKNIQYF

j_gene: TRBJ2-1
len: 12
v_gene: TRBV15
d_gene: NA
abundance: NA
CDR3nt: TGTGCCACCAGCATGGACAGCAATGAGCAGTTCTTC
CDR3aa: CATSMDSNEQFF

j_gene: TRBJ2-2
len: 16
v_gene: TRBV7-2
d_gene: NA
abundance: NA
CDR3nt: TGTGCCAGCAGCTTATGGTGGCTAGCGACCACCGGGGAGCTGTTTTTT
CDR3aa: CASSLWWLATTGELFF

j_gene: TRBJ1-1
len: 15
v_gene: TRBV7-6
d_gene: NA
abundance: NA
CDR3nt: TGTGCCAGCAGCTTTGGACAGCTACTTAACACTGAAGCTTTCTTT
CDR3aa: CASSFGQLLNTEAFF

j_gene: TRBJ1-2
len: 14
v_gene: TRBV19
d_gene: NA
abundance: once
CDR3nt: TGTGCCAGTAGTATAGCCGGGACTTCTCCCGACGGCTCCTTC
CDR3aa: CASSIAGTSPDGSF

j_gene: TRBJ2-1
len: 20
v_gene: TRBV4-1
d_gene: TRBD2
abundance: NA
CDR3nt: TGCGCCAGCAGCCAATCTCCCGGTCTAGGTGCTAGCGGGAGCTACAATGAGCAGTTCTTC
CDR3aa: CASSQSPGLGASGSYNEQFF

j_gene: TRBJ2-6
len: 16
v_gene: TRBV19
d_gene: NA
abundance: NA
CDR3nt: TGTGCCAGTACCCTATCTGGGGGATCTGGGGCCAACGTCCTGACTTTC
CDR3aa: CASTLSGGSGANVLTF

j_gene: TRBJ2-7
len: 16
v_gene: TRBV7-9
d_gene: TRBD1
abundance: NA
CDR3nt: TGTGCCAGCAGCGTACCACGGGACAGGGAGGGCAACGAGCAGTACTTC
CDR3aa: CASSVPRDREGNEQYF

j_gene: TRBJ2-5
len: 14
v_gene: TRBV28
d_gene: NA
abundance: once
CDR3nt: TGTGCCAGCAGTTTATTCAGAGGGGGGGGGACCCAGTACTTC
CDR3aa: CASSLFRGGGTQYF

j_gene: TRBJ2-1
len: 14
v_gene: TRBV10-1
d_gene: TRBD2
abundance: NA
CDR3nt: TGCGCCAGCAGCCCGGGAGGGATATGGAATGAGCAGTTCTTC
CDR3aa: CASSPGGIWNEQFF

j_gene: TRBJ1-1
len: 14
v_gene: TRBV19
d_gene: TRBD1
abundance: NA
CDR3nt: TGTGCCAGTTCCATCTTACAGGGGGCGCGAGGAGCTTTCTTT
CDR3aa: CASSILQGARGAFF

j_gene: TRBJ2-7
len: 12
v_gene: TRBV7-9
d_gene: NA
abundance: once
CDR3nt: TGTGCCAGCAGCGGTGGAGGGGACGAGCAGTACTTC
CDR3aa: CASSGGGDEQYF

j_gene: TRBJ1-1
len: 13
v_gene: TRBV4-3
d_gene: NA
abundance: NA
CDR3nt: TGCGCCAGCAGCCAAGATATCAGGGATCAAGCTTTCTTT
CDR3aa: CASSQDIRDQAFF

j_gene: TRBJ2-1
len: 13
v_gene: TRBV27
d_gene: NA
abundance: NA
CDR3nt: TGTGCCAGCAGCCCTTTCGGGGACAATGAGCAGTTCTTC
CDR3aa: CASSPFGDNEQFF

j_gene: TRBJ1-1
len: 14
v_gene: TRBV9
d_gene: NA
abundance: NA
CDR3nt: TGTGCCAGCAGCCCCGGGACCCGGAACACTGAAGCTTTCTTT
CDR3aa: CASSPGTRNTEAFF

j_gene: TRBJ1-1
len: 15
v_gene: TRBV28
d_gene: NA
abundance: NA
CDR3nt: TGTGCCAGCAGTTTCTTACGGGTGAGGAGCACTGAAGCTTTCTTT
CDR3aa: CASSFLRVRSTEAFF

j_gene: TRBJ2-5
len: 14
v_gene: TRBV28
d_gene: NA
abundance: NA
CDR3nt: TGTGCCAGCAGAAATACTAGATATCAAGAGACCCAGTACTTC
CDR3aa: CASRNTRYQETQYF